This T cell receptor (beta chain) was captured by sequencing in a study of early T cells in non-severe SARS-CoV-2 infection. The wider study: The study sequenced bulk RNA from unsorted whole blood, with chains unpaired.

This clonotype was found many times. As yet, its antigen is unknown. Researchers tagged individual cDNA molecules with unique molecular identifiers. TCRdb reprocessed the 5' RACE reads via MiXCR and lists one record per CDR3 protein. Of about 92,000 distinct CDR3 sequences listed, 12% to 15% are singletons. General study results and limits: VDJdb matching, biased toward anti-spike CD8 responses, missed private and CD4 specificities.

The receptor was derived from an adult who was a healthcare worker with PCR-confirmed SARS-CoV-2 infection or an uninfected control (not recorded which). The sample comprised whole blood.

In DNA form, the CDR3 reads TGTGCCAGCAACAAAGCGTCGTATGGCTACACCTTC. Protein: CASNKASYGYTF. The V and J genes are TRBV5-8 and TRBJ1-2; D call uncertain. CDR3 length: 12 amino acids. V was pared by 6 bases and J by 5 bases, with 11 bases between. The germline V gene encodes CDR1 SGHTS and CDR2 YDEGEE. Full variable domain (outside the CDR3, taken from reference TRBV5-8 and TRBJ1-2): EAGVTQSPTHLIKTRGQQATLRCSPISGHTSVYWYQQALGLGLQFLLWYDEGEERNRGNFPPRFSGRQFPNYSSELNVNALELEDSALYLCASNKASYGYTFGSGTRLTVV.